The clone carrying this TCR beta chain has ten or more counts. Its matching antigen is unknown. Time point here: sample taken at primary tumor resection. Unsorted whole RNA from tumor, nontumor lung or frozen PBMC underwent sequencing. CDR3 length: 12 residues. Trimming stripped 1 base from V and 13 bases from J, with 14 bases between. The data derive from a study of spatial heterogeneity in lung cancer. Study details: Alpha-chain sequences were consistently detected in smaller numbers than beta-chain sequences. Combinations of a unique TCR and a UMI were tallied in raw reads, and on average each appeared more than ten times. Study outcomes and limitations: Whereas they appeared in blood less at follow-up, ubiquitous expanded tumor TCRs appeared there more at resection.

Unique molecular identifiers, one per molecule, were present on every TCR cDNA molecule. MiXCR, applied by TCRdb to the 5' RACE reads, yields one record per CDR3 protein. The profile shows roughly 13,000 distinct CDR3 sequences, over 9.5% of them singletons. Sample: PBMCs, taken at surgery. The receptor comes from a male donor with early-stage non-small cell lung cancer. The rearrangement links TRBV12-3 or TRBV12-4 to TRBJ2-7; TRBD1 or TRBD2 may be the D gene (5 bases each). This CDR3 reads CASSLGEGRGYF. The CDR3 DNA reads as TGTGCCAGCAGTTTAGGCGAGGGACGGGGCTACTTC.